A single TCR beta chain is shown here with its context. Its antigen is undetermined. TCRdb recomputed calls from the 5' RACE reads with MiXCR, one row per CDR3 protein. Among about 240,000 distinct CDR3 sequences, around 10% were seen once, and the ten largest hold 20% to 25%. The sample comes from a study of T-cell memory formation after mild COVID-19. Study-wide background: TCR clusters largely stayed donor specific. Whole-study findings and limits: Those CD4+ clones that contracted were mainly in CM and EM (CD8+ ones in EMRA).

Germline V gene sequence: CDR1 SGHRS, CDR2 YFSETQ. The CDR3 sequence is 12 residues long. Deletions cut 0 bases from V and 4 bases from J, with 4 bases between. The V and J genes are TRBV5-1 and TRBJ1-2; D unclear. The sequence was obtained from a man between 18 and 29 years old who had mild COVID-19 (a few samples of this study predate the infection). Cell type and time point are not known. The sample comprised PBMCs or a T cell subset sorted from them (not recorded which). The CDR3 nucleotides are TGCGCCAGCAGCTTGGACGCCTATGGCTACACCTTC. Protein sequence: CASSLDAYGYTF.